The clone carrying this T cell receptor (beta chain) was seen a few times. The antigen remains unidentified. This specimen comes from a study of Ad26.COV2.S vaccination and SARS-CoV-2 variants. Only in-frame clones appear in the TCRdb table, and some are missing; sequencing was by immunoSEQ multiplex PCR. The sample consists of 350,000 to 500,000 clones, 88% of them appearing once. Germline V CDR1 and CDR2: KGHSY, FQNENV. Trimming took 4 bases from V and 0 from J, leaving 10 bases between them. This CDR3 is 15 amino acids long. Treatment denoted: over 15 received Ad26.COV2.S at low or high dose, single or two shots; roughly five received placebo; per-sample allocation not given. It was on day 63 after the first vaccine or placebo injection that samples were taken. In the vaccine, an Ad26 vector expressed the SARS-CoV-2 spike of the Wuhan strain. Findings and caveats of the study: Substantial response breadth was reportedly seen for spike-specific CD8+ and CD4+ T cells after vaccination.

The sequences come from peripheral blood, collected in a trial of Ad26.COV2.S vaccine versus placebo. The clonotype originates from a person between 18 and 59 years old who received the Ad26.COV2.S COVID-19 vaccine or a placebo. This chain links TRBV16 with TRBJ2-4; D ambiguous. In DNA, the CDR3 is TGTGCCAGCAGCCCCCCACAGCTAGCCAAAAACATTCAGTACTTC. It is translated as CASSPPQLAKNIQYF. Combining the CDR3 with reference TRBV16 and TRBJ2-4 gives the whole variable domain GEEVAQTPKHLVRGEGQKAKLYCAPIKGHSYVFWYQQVLKNEFKFLISFQNENVFDETGMPKERFSAKCLPNSPCSLEIQATKLEDSAVYFCASSPPQLAKNIQYFGAGTRLSVL.